A selection of T cell receptor beta chains follows, all from one sample in a study of Ad26.COV2.S vaccination and SARS-CoV-2 variants. The table came from immunoSEQ multiplex PCR; TCRdb's copy has only in-frame clones and leaves some out. The table shows roughly 350,000 clones, with approximately 86% occurring only once. Specimen: peripheral blood, collected in a trial of Ad26.COV2.S vaccine versus placebo. These receptors all stem from a person aged 18-60 years who received the Ad26.COV2.S COVID-19 vaccine or a placebo. CDR3s include the opening cysteine and the closing phenylalanine or tryptophan. The order of the fields is CDR3 DNA, CDR3 protein, V gene, clone size, J gene, D gene. A D gene is named only where the DNA matches it firmly. Part of the rows lack a size; the others show once, few, many or a class for expanded clones.

TGTGCCAGCAGCCAGCGGGGGGAGATTAGCTCCGGGGCCAACGTCCTGACTTTC	CASSQRGEISSGANVLTF	TRBV3-1/TRBV3-2	NA	TRBJ2-6	TRBD2
TGTGCCATCAGCGGACAGGGGAATTCACCCCTCCACTTT	CAISGQGNSPLHF	TRBV10-3	once	TRBJ1-6	TRBD1
TGTGCCAGCAGTAATAACCAGGAGTACCAAGAGACCCAGTACTTC	CASSNNQEYQETQYF	TRBV28	NA	TRBJ2-5	NA
TGTGCCAGCAGTTACGGCAGGGGGCGAACCAAAAACATTCAGTACTTC	CASSYGRGRTKNIQYF	TRBV6-7	NA	TRBJ2-4	TRBD1
TGTGCCAGCAGCTTCACAGCCTCTGGAAACACCATATATTTT	CASSFTASGNTIYF	TRBV7-9	NA	TRBJ1-3	NA
TGTGCCAGCAGCGCCCCGGACACCGGGTACGAGCAGTACTTC	CASSAPDTGYEQYF	TRBV9	NA	TRBJ2-7	NA
TGTGCCAGCAGTCTGCCGACTAGCGGGAGTTTCAATGAGCAGTTCTTC	CASSLPTSGSFNEQFF	TRBV28	NA	TRBJ2-1	TRBD2
TGCGCCAGCAGCCAGGGACAGGGGTTGAACACTGAAGCTTTCTTT	CASSQGQGLNTEAFF	TRBV4-3	NA	TRBJ1-1	TRBD1
TGTGCCACCGGAAACTCTGTAGCGGGACAAAACAATGAGCAGTTCTTC	CATGNSVAGQNNEQFF	TRBV24-1	NA	TRBJ2-1	TRBD2
TGTGCCACCCAAGCGGGAGAGGGGGACATTCAGTACTTC	CATQAGEGDIQYF	TRBV2	NA	TRBJ2-4	TRBD2
TGTGCCAGCAGCCAGGCGACACTTAATGGTGAGCAGTTCTTC	CASSQATLNGEQFF	TRBV6-5	NA	TRBJ2-1	NA
TGTGCCAGCAGAATTCCGGGACAGGGAGGGTCAGATACGCAGTATTTT	CASRIPGQGGSDTQYF	TRBV6-6	NA	TRBJ2-3	TRBD1
TGTGCCAGCAGCCTGACCCGGCAGATACAAGAGACCCAGTACTTC	CASSLTRQIQETQYF	TRBV27	NA	TRBJ2-5	NA
TGTGCCAGCAGAGTTGGACAGTTAGAGACCCAGTACTTC	CASRVGQLETQYF	TRBV7-2	NA	TRBJ2-5	NA
TGCGCCAGCAGCAGAACCGGACAGGGGAGGAACAATGAGCAGTTCTTC	CASSRTGQGRNNEQFF	TRBV5-1	NA	TRBJ2-1	TRBD1
TGTGCCAGCAGTTTAGCGGGGTTCGCAGATACGCAGTATTTT	CASSLAGFADTQYF	TRBV28	NA	TRBJ2-3	NA
TGTGCCAGCAGCCACAAGGGAGGGTCAGAGTCCTACGAGCAGTACTTC	CASSHKGGSESYEQYF	TRBV21-1	NA	TRBJ2-7	NA
TGTGCCAGTAGTAATCCAGGGCATAGCAATCAGCCCCAGCATTTT	CASSNPGHSNQPQHF	TRBV19	NA	TRBJ1-5	NA
TGTGCCAGCAACCCTCACCCGGGAGTAAACCAAGAGACCCAGTACTTC	CASNPHPGVNQETQYF	TRBV28	NA	TRBJ2-5	NA
TGTGCCAGCACAATCCTACCGATGGTCGAGCAGTACTTC	CASTILPMVEQYF	TRBV6-5	once	TRBJ2-7	NA
TGTGCCAGCAGCTTACAGAATGAGCAGTTCTTC	CASSLQNEQFF	TRBV7-9	once	TRBJ2-1	NA
TGTGCCAGCAGCCAAGATGTACTAGCGGGACCCGGGGAGCTGTTTTTT	CASSQDVLAGPGELFF	TRBV3-1/TRBV3-2	NA	TRBJ2-2	TRBD2
TGTGCCAGCAGCCCCAGCCCGCCGGGTGGCGGAAACACCATATATTTT	CASSPSPPGGGNTIYF	TRBV7-9	once	TRBJ1-3	NA
TGTGCCACCAGTGATTGGGAGGGGACTGAAGCTTTCTTT	CATSDWEGTEAFF	TRBV24-1	few	TRBJ1-1	NA
TGTGCCAGCACCTCCTTCGGGACTCGAACCTACAATGAGCAGTTCTTC	CASTSFGTRTYNEQFF	TRBV28	NA	TRBJ2-1	NA
TGTGCCATCAGGGCACAGAATTCACCCCTCCACTTT	CAIRAQNSPLHF	TRBV10-3	NA	TRBJ1-6	NA
TGTGCCAGCAGTTGGACAGGGAACACCGGGGAGCTGTTTTTT	CASSWTGNTGELFF	TRBV3-1/TRBV3-2	NA	TRBJ2-2	TRBD1
TGTGCCAGCACCCTCGCCCGGGGACCCAGCTCTGGAAACACCATATATTTT	CASTLARGPSSGNTIYF	TRBV7-8	NA	TRBJ1-3	NA
TGTGCCAGCAGCGGGCGGGACAGGCTAGTCCTCGGCTACACCTTC	CASSGRDRLVLGYTF	TRBV5-6	once	TRBJ1-2	TRBD1
TGCGCCAGCAGCCAAGAGGAAGCTCTGGGCACCGGGGAGCTGTTTTTT	CASSQEEALGTGELFF	TRBV4-3	NA	TRBJ2-2	NA